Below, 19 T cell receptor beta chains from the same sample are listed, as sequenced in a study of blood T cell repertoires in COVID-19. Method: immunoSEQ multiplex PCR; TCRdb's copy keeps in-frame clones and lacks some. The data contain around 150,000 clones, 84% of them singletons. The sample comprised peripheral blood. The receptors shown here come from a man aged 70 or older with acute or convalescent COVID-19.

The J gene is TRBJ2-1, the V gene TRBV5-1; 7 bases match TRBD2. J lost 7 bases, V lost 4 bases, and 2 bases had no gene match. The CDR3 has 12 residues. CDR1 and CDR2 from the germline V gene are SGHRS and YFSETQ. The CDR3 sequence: CASSLGGNEQFF. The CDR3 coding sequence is TGCGCCAGCAGCCTCGGGGGGAATGAGCAGTTCTTC.

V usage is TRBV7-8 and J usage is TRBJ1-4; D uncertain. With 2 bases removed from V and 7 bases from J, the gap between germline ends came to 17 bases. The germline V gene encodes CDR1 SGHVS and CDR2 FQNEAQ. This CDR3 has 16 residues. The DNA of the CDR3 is TGTGCCAGCAGCTTACGATGGGGTGGGGAGGGTGAAAAACTGTTTTTT. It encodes CASSLRWGGEGEKLFF.

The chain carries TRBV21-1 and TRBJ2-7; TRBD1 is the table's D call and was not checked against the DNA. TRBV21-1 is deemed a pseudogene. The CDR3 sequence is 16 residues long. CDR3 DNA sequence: TGTGCCAGCACAGGACAGGGCTTAAAGGGGTCCTACGAGCAGTACTTC. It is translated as CASTGQGLKGSYEQYF.

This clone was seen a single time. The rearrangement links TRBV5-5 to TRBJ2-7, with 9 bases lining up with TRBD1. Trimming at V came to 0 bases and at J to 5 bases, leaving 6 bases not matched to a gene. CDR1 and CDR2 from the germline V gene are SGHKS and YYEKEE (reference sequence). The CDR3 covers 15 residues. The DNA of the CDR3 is TGTGCCAGCAGCTTGGAAGGGACAGGGAGGCACGAGCAGTACTTC. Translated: CASSLEGTGRHEQYF.

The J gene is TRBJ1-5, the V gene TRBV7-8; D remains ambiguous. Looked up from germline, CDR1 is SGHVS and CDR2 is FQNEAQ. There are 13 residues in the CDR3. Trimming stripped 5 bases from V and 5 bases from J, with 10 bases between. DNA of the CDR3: TGTGCCAGCAGCCCGCCGGGAGATCAGCCCCAGCATTTT. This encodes CASSPPGDQPQHF.

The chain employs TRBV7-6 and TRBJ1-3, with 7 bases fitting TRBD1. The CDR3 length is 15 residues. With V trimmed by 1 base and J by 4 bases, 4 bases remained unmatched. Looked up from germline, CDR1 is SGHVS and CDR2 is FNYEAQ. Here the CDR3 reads CASSLEQGTGNTIYF. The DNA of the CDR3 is TGTGCCAGCAGCTTAGAACAGGGGACAGGAAACACCATATATTTT.

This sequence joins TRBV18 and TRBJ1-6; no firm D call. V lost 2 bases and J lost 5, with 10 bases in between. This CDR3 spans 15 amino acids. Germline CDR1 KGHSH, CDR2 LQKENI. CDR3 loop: CASSPAQADNSPLHF. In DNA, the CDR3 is TGTGCCAGCTCACCAGCCCAGGCAGATAATTCACCCCTCCACTTT.

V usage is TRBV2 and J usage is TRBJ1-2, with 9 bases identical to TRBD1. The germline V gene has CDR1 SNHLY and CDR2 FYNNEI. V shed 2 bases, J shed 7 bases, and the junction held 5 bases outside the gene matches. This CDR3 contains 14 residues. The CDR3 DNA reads TGTGCCAGCAGTGAAATACAGGGGGCGGGTGGCTACACCTTC. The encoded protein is CASSEIQGAGGYTF.

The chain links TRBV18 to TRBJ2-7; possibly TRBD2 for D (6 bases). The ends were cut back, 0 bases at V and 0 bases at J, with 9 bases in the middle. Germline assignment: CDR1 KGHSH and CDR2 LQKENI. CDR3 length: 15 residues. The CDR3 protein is CASSPPGGSSYEQYF. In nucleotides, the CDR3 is TGTGCCAGCTCACCACCGGGGGGTAGCTCCTACGAGCAGTACTTC.

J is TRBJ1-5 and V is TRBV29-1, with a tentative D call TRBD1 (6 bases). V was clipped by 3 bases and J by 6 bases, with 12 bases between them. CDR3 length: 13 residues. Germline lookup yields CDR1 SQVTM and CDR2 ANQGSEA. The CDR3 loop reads CSVEGVGGQPQHF. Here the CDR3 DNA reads TGCAGCGTTGAGGGGGTAGGGGGTCAGCCCCAGCATTTT.

The CDR3 protein is CASSLNSLYSNQPQHF. CDR3 coding DNA: TGTGCCAGCAGCTTGAACAGCCTGTATAGCAATCAGCCCCAGCATTTT. The chain links TRBV7-2 to TRBJ1-5; D is undetermined. This CDR3 spans 16 amino acids. The germline V gene encodes CDR1 SGHTA and CDR2 FQGNSA. Trimming took 3 bases from V and 0 from J, leaving 12 bases between them. Full variable domain (remainder filled in from reference TRBV7-2 and TRBJ1-5): GAGVSQSPSNKVTEKGKDVELRCDPISGHTALYWYRQSLGQGLEFLIYFQGNSAPDKSGLPSDRFSAERTGGSVSTLTIQRTQQEDSAVYLCASSLNSLYSNQPQHFGDGTRLSIL.

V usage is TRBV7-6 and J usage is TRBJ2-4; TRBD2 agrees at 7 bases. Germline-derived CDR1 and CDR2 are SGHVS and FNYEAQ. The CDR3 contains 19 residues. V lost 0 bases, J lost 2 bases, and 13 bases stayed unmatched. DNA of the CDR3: TGTGCCAGCAGCTTAGCCCCTTTCGTGTGGGGGGGGTCCAAAAACATTCAGTACTTC. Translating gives CASSLAPFVWGGSKNIQYF.

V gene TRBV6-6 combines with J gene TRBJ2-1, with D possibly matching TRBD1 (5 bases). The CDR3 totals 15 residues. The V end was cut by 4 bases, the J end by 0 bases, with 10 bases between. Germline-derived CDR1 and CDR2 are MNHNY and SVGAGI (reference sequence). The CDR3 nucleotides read TGTGCCAGCAGTTCCGACAGCAGCTCCTACAATGAGCAGTTCTTC. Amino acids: CASSSDSSSYNEQFF.

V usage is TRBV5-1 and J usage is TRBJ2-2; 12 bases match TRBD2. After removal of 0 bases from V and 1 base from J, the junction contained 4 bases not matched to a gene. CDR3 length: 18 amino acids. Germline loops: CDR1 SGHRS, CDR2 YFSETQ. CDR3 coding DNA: TGCGCCAGCAGCTTGGCCCCGACTAGCGGGGGGAACACCGGGGAGCTGTTTTTT. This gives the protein CASSLAPTSGGNTGELFF.

Here the CDR3 DNA reads TGTGCCAGCAGCGCACGACAGTTCTCCTACGAGCAGTACTTC. This translates into CASSARQFSYEQYF. The rearrangement joins TRBV9 to TRBJ2-7, with D maybe TRBD1 (5 bases). V gave up 3 bases and J gave up 0 bases, with 10 bases separating them. Germline V lookup: CDR1 SGDLS, CDR2 YYNGEE. The length of the CDR3 is 14 residues.

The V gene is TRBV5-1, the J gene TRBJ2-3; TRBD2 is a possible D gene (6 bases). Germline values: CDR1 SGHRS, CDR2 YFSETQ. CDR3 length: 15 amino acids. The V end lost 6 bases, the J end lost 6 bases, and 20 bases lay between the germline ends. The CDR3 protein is CASMLRGVPGDTQYF. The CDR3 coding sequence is TGCGCCAGCATGCTGCGGGGAGTTCCGGGCGATACGCAGTATTTT.

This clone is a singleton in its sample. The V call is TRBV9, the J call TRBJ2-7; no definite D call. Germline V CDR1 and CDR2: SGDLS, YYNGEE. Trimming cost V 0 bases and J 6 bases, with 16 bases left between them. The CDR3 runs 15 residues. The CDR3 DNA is TGTGCCAGCAGCGTAGTTCCCTCAATGAGTGGCGAGCAGTACTTC. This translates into CASSVVPSMSGEQYF.

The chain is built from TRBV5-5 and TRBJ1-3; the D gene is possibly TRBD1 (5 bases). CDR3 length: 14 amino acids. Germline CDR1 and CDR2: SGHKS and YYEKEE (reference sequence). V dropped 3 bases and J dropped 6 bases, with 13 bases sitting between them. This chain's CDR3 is CASSSPPGANTIYF. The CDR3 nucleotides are TGTGCCAGCAGCTCACCCCCTGGGGCAAACACCATATATTTT.

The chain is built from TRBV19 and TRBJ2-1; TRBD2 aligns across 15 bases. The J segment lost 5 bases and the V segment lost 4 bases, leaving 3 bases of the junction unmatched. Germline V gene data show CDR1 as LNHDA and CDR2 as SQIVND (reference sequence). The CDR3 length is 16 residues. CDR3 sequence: CASSKWTSGRDNEQFF. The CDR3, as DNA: TGTGCCAGTAGTAAGTGGACTAGCGGGAGGGACAATGAGCAGTTCTTC. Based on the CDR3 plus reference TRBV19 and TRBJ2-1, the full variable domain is DGGITQSPKYLFRKEGQNVTLSCEQNLNHDAMYWYRQDPGQGLRLIYYSQIVNDFQKGDIAEGYSVSREKKESFPLTVTSAQKNPTAFYLCASSKWTSGRDNEQFFGPGTRLTVL.